This T cell receptor (beta chain) comes out of a study of blood T cells in healthy people across ages. Broader study findings: Donor CMV status was unknown, possibly confounding expanded clonotype changes.

The CDR3 totals 15 residues. Germline-derived CDR1 and CDR2 are SGHTA and FQGNSA. Trimming took 1 base from V and 7 from J; bases not matched to a gene: 7. Combining a sample-barcoded 5' primer with a J-beta primer mix, a second PCR ran for roughly 7 to 12 cycles. Each cDNA molecule was tagged by a template-switch adaptor with 12 random nucleotides. TCRdb re-called the 5' RACE reads through MiXCR, storing one row per CDR3 protein. The sample has about 1.6 million distinct CDR3 sequences, almost 35% seen once; the top ten hold over 9%. This clonotype has only a few counts. Its target is unknown. The receptor was derived from a woman in her thirties in good health. Sample: blood. The chain has TRBV7-2 and TRBJ2-3; 8 bases line up with TRBD2. The DNA of the CDR3 is TGTGCCAGCAGCTTAGAGGCGGGAGGAGGTAATACGCAGTATTTT. This encodes CASSLEAGGGNTQYF.